This T cell receptor beta chain was found in a study of blood T cell repertoires in COVID-19. As for the study in general: COVID-19 samples collected from the United States, Italy and Spain covered acute and convalescent phases. Sources were T cells, B-cell-depleted T cells, or PBMCs; the material itself was cDNA or gDNA.

In the authors' workflow: Reference gene primers were amplified, and this amplification served to estimate nucleated cell counts. The repertoire was sequenced with immunoSEQ multiplex PCR; TCRdb's copy has only in-frame clones and lacks some. V, J and clone size are taken as reported in that table, and D and trimming were inferred from the DNA itself. Of under 150,000 clones listed, approximately 85% are singletons. CDR3 length: 16 residues. V dropped 2 bases and J dropped 0 bases, with 11 bases sitting between them. Germline V gene lookup returns CDR1 ENHRY and CDR2 SYGVKD. This TCR was sampled from a woman aged 60-70 years with COVID-19, enrolled during active disease. The sample consisted of peripheral blood. V is TRBV10-3 and J is TRBJ1-3; D ambiguous. The CDR3 DNA sequence: TGTGCCATCAGTGAGCCCGGGATCCACTCTGGAAACACCATATATTTT. This translates into CAISEPGIHSGNTIYF.